A selection of T cell receptor beta chains follows, all from one sample in a study of T cell repertoires in cytomegalovirus infection. TCRdb fed the reads into MiXCR, producing one record per CDR3 protein. The sample records approximately 730,000 distinct CDR3 sequences, about 28% being singletons. These receptors lack a known antigen. The source material was cultured CD8+ T cells from PBMCs, sampled from culture after CMV antigen stimulation. The receptors derive from a human donor in good health (CMV status not recorded). Some clones in this sample may be carry-over from other donors' samples. CDR3s include the opening cysteine and the closing phenylalanine or tryptophan. The D gene is left open where the match is weak. The size field is filled for only some rows; it gives once, few, many or a size class.

j_gene: TRBJ1-1
abundance: NA
v_gene: TRBV10-1
d_gene: NA
CDR3nt: TGCGCCAGCAGTGAGACCAGGGCCATGAACACTGAAGCTTTCTTT
CDR3aa: CASSETRAMNTEAFF

j_gene: TRBJ2-5
abundance: many
v_gene: TRBV7-8
d_gene: NA
CDR3nt: TGTGCCAGCAACCCCGGGGGTCCTGAGACCCAGTACTTC
CDR3aa: CASNPGGPETQYF

j_gene: TRBJ2-3
abundance: NA
v_gene: TRBV5-1
d_gene: TRBD1
CDR3nt: TGCGCCAGCAGCCTCGGACAGGGGGGAGATACGCAGTATTTT
CDR3aa: CASSLGQGGDTQYF

j_gene: TRBJ2-3
abundance: NA
v_gene: TRBV2
d_gene: TRBD2
CDR3nt: TGTGCCAGCAGGACAGCTGCGCTAGCGGGGGGGACGCAGTATTTT
CDR3aa: CASRTAALAGGTQYF

j_gene: TRBJ2-6
abundance: NA
v_gene: TRBV10-3
d_gene: NA
CDR3nt: TGTGCCATAGCTGAACGGAGATCTGGGGCCAACGTCCTGACTTTC
CDR3aa: CAIAERRSGANVLTF

j_gene: TRBJ2-1
abundance: NA
v_gene: TRBV2
d_gene: NA
CDR3nt: TGTGCCGGGTGGTCCGGGAATTCCGACAATGAGCAGTTCTTC
CDR3aa: CAGWSGNSDNEQFF

j_gene: TRBJ1-5
abundance: NA
v_gene: TRBV18
d_gene: NA
CDR3nt: TGTGCCAGCTCACCAAGGGCAGGGGTCGGTCAGCCCCAGCATTTT
CDR3aa: CASSPRAGVGQPQHF

j_gene: TRBJ1-3
abundance: few
v_gene: TRBV27
d_gene: TRBD1
CDR3nt: TGTGCCAGCAGTTTATCTCGGACAGGGGATTATAGAAACACCATATATTTT
CDR3aa: CASSLSRTGDYRNTIYF

j_gene: TRBJ1-5
abundance: NA
v_gene: TRBV19
d_gene: NA
CDR3nt: TGTGCCAGTAGGGAAGCAGCGTATAGCAATCAGCCCCAGCATTTT
CDR3aa: CASREAAYSNQPQHF

j_gene: TRBJ2-5
abundance: few
v_gene: TRBV10-1
d_gene: NA
CDR3nt: TGCGCCAGCAGTGATTATCGGAAGGGAGAGACCCAGTACTTC
CDR3aa: CASSDYRKGETQYF

j_gene: TRBJ2-1
abundance: NA
v_gene: TRBV7-9
d_gene: TRBD1
CDR3nt: TGTGCCAGCAGACAAACGGACAGGGTAATAAGCAATGAGCAGTTCTTC
CDR3aa: CASRQTDRVISNEQFF

j_gene: TRBJ2-1
abundance: few
v_gene: TRBV19
d_gene: NA
CDR3nt: TGTGCCAGTATCGGGAGGAGTCAGGGGCCCAATGAGCAGTTCTTC
CDR3aa: CASIGRSQGPNEQFF

j_gene: TRBJ1-1
abundance: few
v_gene: TRBV10-2
d_gene: TRBD1
CDR3nt: TGCGCCAGCTTCCAGGACAGGGGGACTGAAGCTTTCTTT
CDR3aa: CASFQDRGTEAFF

j_gene: TRBJ2-7
abundance: NA
v_gene: TRBV7-6
d_gene: TRBD1
CDR3nt: TGTGCCAGCAGCGTAACAGCGGGACAGGGATCCTACGAGCAGTACTTC
CDR3aa: CASSVTAGQGSYEQYF

j_gene: TRBJ1-5
abundance: NA
v_gene: TRBV2
d_gene: NA
CDR3nt: TGTGCCTCAGCTTGGGGGGGAAATCAGCCCCAGCATTTT
CDR3aa: CASAWGGNQPQHF

j_gene: TRBJ2-5
abundance: few
v_gene: TRBV4-1
d_gene: TRBD1
CDR3nt: TGCGCCAGCAGCCAAGAACAGACAGGGTCGGGGCAAGAGACCCAGTACTTC
CDR3aa: CASSQEQTGSGQETQYF

j_gene: TRBJ1-6
abundance: NA
v_gene: TRBV4-1
d_gene: TRBD1
CDR3nt: TGCGCCAGCAGCCAAGAGGCGGGACAGGGTCCGACCTTGTCCTATAATTCACCCCTCCACTTT
CDR3aa: CASSQEAGQGPTLSYNSPLHF

j_gene: TRBJ2-3
abundance: many
v_gene: TRBV7-2
d_gene: NA
CDR3nt: TGTGCCAGCAGCCCCCTAGGATTT
CDR3aa: CASSPLGF

j_gene: TRBJ1-2
abundance: few
v_gene: TRBV7-9
d_gene: NA
CDR3nt: TGTGCCAGCAGCTTAGGGGGGGCGTCGGGCTACACCTTC
CDR3aa: CASSLGGASGYTF

j_gene: TRBJ2-1
abundance: NA
v_gene: TRBV20-1
d_gene: NA
CDR3nt: TGCAGTGCTAGGCGGACCAATTACAATGAGCAGTTCTTC
CDR3aa: CSARRTNYNEQFF

j_gene: TRBJ2-7
abundance: once
v_gene: TRBV15
d_gene: NA
CDR3nt: TGTGCCACCGCCCAAATGCGGGCTTCCTACGAGCAGTACTTC
CDR3aa: CATAQMRASYEQYF

j_gene: TRBJ1-4
abundance: NA
v_gene: TRBV5-5
d_gene: NA
CDR3nt: TGTGCCAACAGCCGGACAGTGAGCAACCGGGGTGAAAAACTGTTTTTT
CDR3aa: CANSRTVSNRGEKLFF

j_gene: TRBJ1-1
abundance: NA
v_gene: TRBV4-1
d_gene: NA
CDR3nt: TGCGCCAGCAGCCCAAAGAGGGTGAACACTGAAGCTTTCTTT
CDR3aa: CASSPKRVNTEAFF

j_gene: TRBJ1-1
abundance: many
v_gene: TRBV7-2
d_gene: NA
CDR3nt: TGTGCCAGCAGCTTCGGGTCCTGGGGCAGCCGAAGGAACACTGAAGCTTTCTTT
CDR3aa: CASSFGSWGSRRNTEAFF

j_gene: TRBJ2-7
abundance: NA
v_gene: TRBV5-3
d_gene: TRBD1
CDR3nt: TGTGCCAGCAGCTTGAACAGGGGCCTATACTACGAGCAGTACTTC
CDR3aa: CASSLNRGLYYEQYF

j_gene: TRBJ1-2
abundance: NA
v_gene: TRBV3-1
d_gene: TRBD1
CDR3nt: TGTGCCAGCAGCCAAGATGGGGGAACAGGGGGCTATGGCTACACCTTC
CDR3aa: CASSQDGGTGGYGYTF

j_gene: TRBJ1-3
abundance: NA
v_gene: TRBV4-3
d_gene: NA
CDR3nt: TGCGCCAGCAGCCAAGTGGTTCGGGACGGAAACACCATATATTTT
CDR3aa: CASSQVVRDGNTIYF

j_gene: TRBJ2-7
abundance: NA
v_gene: TRBV19
d_gene: NA
CDR3nt: TGTGCCAGTAGGAGAGAGTACGAGCAGTACTTC
CDR3aa: CASRREYEQYF